This is a list of T cell receptor beta chains from one sample in a study of T-cell memory formation after mild COVID-19. TCRdb used MiXCR to reprocess the 5' RACE reads, holding one entry per CDR3 protein. The table lists about 400,000 distinct CDR3 sequences, approximately 15% of them singletons. Material for sequencing was PBMCs or a T cell subset sorted from them (not recorded which). These receptors all come from a man aged 18 to 35 who had mild COVID-19 (a few samples of this study predate the infection). Cell type and time point are not known. CDR3s include the opening cysteine and the closing phenylalanine or tryptophan. Fields, in order: V gene, J gene, D gene, clone size, CDR3 length, CDR3 protein, CDR3 DNA. The D gene is left open where the match is weak. Part of the rows lack a size; the others show once, few, many or a class for expanded clones.

v_gene: TRBV7-9
j_gene: TRBJ1-1
d_gene: TRBD1
abundance: few
len: 16
CDR3aa: CASSSSGTGRTTEAFF
CDR3nt: TGTGCCAGCAGCTCTTCCGGGACAGGGCGTACCACTGAAGCTTTCTTT

v_gene: TRBV20-1
j_gene: TRBJ1-2
d_gene: -
abundance: few
len: 13
CDR3aa: CSAGVQGHYGYTF
CDR3nt: TGCAGTGCTGGCGTACAAGGGCACTATGGCTACACCTTC

v_gene: TRBV7-2
j_gene: TRBJ1-2
d_gene: -
abundance: -
len: 14
CDR3aa: CASSLGRGSSGYTF
CDR3nt: TGTGCCAGCAGCTTAGGAAGGGGATCCTCCGGCTACACCTTC

v_gene: TRBV5-4
j_gene: TRBJ1-2
d_gene: -
abundance: few
len: 15
CDR3aa: CASSPGGQGNYGYTF
CDR3nt: TGTGCCAGCAGCCCCGGCGGGCAGGGGAACTATGGCTACACCTTC

v_gene: TRBV7-2
j_gene: TRBJ2-5
d_gene: -
abundance: few
len: 15
CDR3aa: CASSLVGAFQETQYF
CDR3nt: TGTGCCAGCAGCTTAGTCGGGGCCTTCCAAGAGACCCAGTACTTC

v_gene: TRBV11-2
j_gene: TRBJ1-5
d_gene: -
abundance: -
len: 15
CDR3aa: CASSFHPYSNQPQHF
CDR3nt: TGTGCCAGCAGCTTTCATCCCTATAGCAATCAGCCCCAGCATTTT

v_gene: TRBV6-2/TRBV6-3
j_gene: TRBJ2-2
d_gene: TRBD1
abundance: few
len: 16
CDR3aa: CASSSYQGANTGELFF
CDR3nt: TGTGCCAGCAGTTCTTACCAGGGGGCGAACACCGGGGAGCTGTTTTTT

v_gene: TRBV15
j_gene: TRBJ1-5
d_gene: TRBD1
abundance: -
len: 15
CDR3aa: CATSRDTGVGQPQHF
CDR3nt: TGTGCCACCAGCAGAGATACAGGGGTGGGGCAGCCCCAGCATTTT

v_gene: TRBV3-1
j_gene: TRBJ2-1
d_gene: TRBD1
abundance: -
len: 14
CDR3aa: CASSPWDREGEQFF
CDR3nt: TGTGCCAGCAGCCCATGGGACAGGGAAGGAGAGCAGTTCTTC

v_gene: TRBV3-1
j_gene: TRBJ2-7
d_gene: TRBD2
abundance: -
len: 12
CDR3aa: CASSPLAGEQYF
CDR3nt: TGTGCCAGCAGCCCTTTAGCGGGCGAGCAGTACTTC

v_gene: TRBV5-6
j_gene: TRBJ2-7
d_gene: -
abundance: many
len: 14
CDR3aa: CASSVGDGPYEQYF
CDR3nt: TGTGCCAGCAGCGTTGGGGACGGACCCTACGAGCAGTACTTC

v_gene: TRBV12-3/TRBV12-4
j_gene: TRBJ2-1
d_gene: -
abundance: -
len: 15
CDR3aa: CASSRSRAGVNEQFF
CDR3nt: TGTGCCAGCAGTCGGTCTCGGGCAGGGGTCAATGAGCAGTTCTTC

v_gene: TRBV7-2
j_gene: TRBJ2-3
d_gene: TRBD2
abundance: -
len: 16
CDR3aa: CASSLGRAGGPDTQYF
CDR3nt: TGTGCCAGCAGCTTAGGTCGAGCGGGGGGCCCAGATACGCAGTATTTT

v_gene: TRBV20-1
j_gene: TRBJ2-1
d_gene: -
abundance: -
len: 12
CDR3aa: CSASNTAGRGFF
CDR3nt: TGCAGTGCTTCCAACACCGCGGGGAGAGGGTTCTTC

v_gene: TRBV2
j_gene: TRBJ1-4
d_gene: TRBD1
abundance: -
len: 14
CDR3aa: CASSVGGGDEKLFF
CDR3nt: TGTGCCAGCAGTGTTGGAGGGGGCGATGAAAAACTGTTTTTT

v_gene: TRBV7-2
j_gene: TRBJ2-1
d_gene: TRBD2
abundance: few
len: 16
CDR3aa: CASSPRLAGGAYEQFF
CDR3nt: TGTGCCAGCAGCCCCCGACTAGCGGGGGGGGCGTATGAGCAGTTCTTC

v_gene: TRBV11-3
j_gene: TRBJ2-2
d_gene: -
abundance: -
len: 16
CDR3aa: CASSPPGPRTFGELFF
CDR3nt: TGTGCCAGCAGCCCCCCCGGGCCTAGGACGTTCGGGGAGCTGTTTTTT

v_gene: TRBV6-5
j_gene: TRBJ1-1
d_gene: TRBD1
abundance: -
len: 14
CDR3aa: CASSRGEGQVEAFF
CDR3nt: TGTGCCAGCAGCCGTGGGGAGGGACAGGTTGAAGCTTTCTTT

v_gene: TRBV7-3
j_gene: TRBJ2-3
d_gene: -
abundance: -
len: 17
CDR3aa: CASSPRPRIRGTDTQYF
CDR3nt: TGTGCCAGCAGCCCAAGACCCAGGATACGCGGCACAGATACGCAGTATTTT

v_gene: TRBV5-1
j_gene: TRBJ2-5
d_gene: TRBD1
abundance: few
len: 14
CDR3aa: CASSPGQGWETQYF
CDR3nt: TGCGCCAGCAGCCCGGGACAGGGATGGGAGACCCAGTACTTC

v_gene: TRBV6-6
j_gene: TRBJ1-1
d_gene: -
abundance: -
len: 14
CDR3aa: CASSYSAGERTAFF
CDR3nt: TGTGCCAGCAGTTACTCGGCAGGTGAACGAACGGCTTTCTTT

v_gene: TRBV7-9
j_gene: TRBJ1-1
d_gene: -
abundance: -
len: 15
CDR3aa: CASSTLTDRGVEAFF
CDR3nt: TGTGCCAGCAGTACGTTGACCGACCGCGGGGTTGAAGCTTTCTTT

v_gene: TRBV11-2
j_gene: TRBJ1-1
d_gene: -
abundance: few
len: 11
CDR3aa: CASRQGTEAFF
CDR3nt: TGTGCCAGCAGACAGGGCACTGAAGCTTTCTTT

v_gene: TRBV20-1
j_gene: TRBJ1-1
d_gene: -
abundance: few
len: 16
CDR3aa: CSAAPDSFLMNTEAFF
CDR3nt: TGCAGTGCGGCTCCAGACAGTTTCTTAATGAACACTGAAGCTTTCTTT